This TCR beta chain is from a study of blood T cell repertoires in COVID-19 (dated by TCRdb to 2020 to 2022). In terms of the full investigation: Samples covering the acute and convalescent phases of COVID-19 were provided by collaborators in the United States, Italy and Spain. A de-identified subject ID, COVID-19 status, age in years and sex were almost always included in the sample metadata. The repertoires were made available in a free public database intended to serve as a resource for research on the immune response to SARS-CoV-2. The prospective study material was composed of cDNA or gDNA derived from T cells, B-cell-depleted T cells, or PBMCs. Where available, HLA class I and class II types were taken from metadata supplied by the sample provider and were not determined by assay-based typing. Samples were obtained from the ongoing ImmuneRACE study (first 160 participants) and from over 1,000 subjects provided by 6 global collaborators. Subjects who had been exposed to COVID-19, were actively infected with it, or had recovered from it provided the deeply sampled blood TCRbeta repertoires that made up the dataset. The full study reports these points: Clinical and demographic metadata were provided uncurated, with the amount varying by source and participant.

Samples from volunteer blood donors who had recovered from COVID-19 were contributed by a second Seattle source. Whole blood was collected in K2EDTA tubes by collaborating institutions according to the institutions' own protocols. For TCRbeta analysis, collaborators shipped samples in one of three forms: frozen whole blood, isolated PBMCs, or DNA extracted from either of those sample types. In its sample, this clone was seen once. Its recognized antigen is unknown. Base quality data are lacking; no much larger clone is found one base away. TCRbeta CDR3 regions were amplified from genomic DNA using the immunoSEQ Assay, a bias-controlled multiplex PCR. In the authors' own workflow: Within the assay, amplification of reference gene primers was used to estimate how many nucleated cells each sample contained. To quantify the absolute abundance of each unique TCRbeta CDR3 rearrangement, sequence reads were collapsed and filtered. For each sample, productive Simpson clonality was calculated as the square root of Simpson's diversity index over productive rearrangements. TCRdb carries this immuneACCESS record with in-frame sequences only. Its versions omit some clonotypes, under half of them owing to an unresolved V gene in the studies checked, with the rest unexplained. From that table come the V and J calls and clone size; the DNA was used to work out D and trimming. The table for this sample lists some 160,000 clones; approximately 82% of them were counted only once. The ten largest clonotypes hold roughly 20% of the sample.

CDR3 length: 15 amino acids, cysteine to phenylalanine. Only the CDR3 DNA stays, 45 bases, in frame from base 1. Trimmed from V: 3 bases; trimmed from J: 8 bases; junction bases lacking a gene match: 10. Taken from the germline V gene (reference sequence), the CDR1 and CDR2 loops are SGHNT and YYREEE. The clonotype was recovered from a woman aged 70-85 years who had recovered from COVID-19. Sequenced sample: peripheral blood. The chain was built from TRBV5-4 and TRBJ2-3; 9 central nucleotides agree with TRBD2. The DNA is as follows: TGTGCCAGCAGCTCGGGACTAGCCGACGGGGCTACGCAGTATTTT. Translated, this is CASSSGLADGATQYF.